This T cell receptor (beta chain) came from a study of Graves' ophthalmopathy and Graves' hyperthyroidism. Looked up from germline, CDR1 is MGHRA and CDR2 is YSYEKL. CDR3 length equals 17 residues. The V gene end was trimmed by 0 bases and the J gene end by 3 bases; junction bases not matched to a gene: 7. Hyperthyroidism patients had new diagnoses, durations under 2 months, and ages of 18 to 65. The authors amplified TCR beta CDR3 regions, and they did so from RNA transcripts for repertoire sequencing. RT-PCR in the first round used HTBI primers; a second-round multiplex PCR followed. One entry per CDR3 protein, called by TCRdb with MiXCR from the multiplex PCR reads. The sample carries just over 600,000 distinct CDR3 sequences, about a fifth recorded once.

This chain joins TRBV4-1 and TRBJ2-2; 7 positions match TRBD1. The receptor comes from a woman in her late teens or twenties with stable Graves' hyperthyroidism. Some clones in this sample may be carry-over from other donors' samples. Sequencing was performed on peripheral blood. The CDR3 DNA sequence: TGCGCCAGCAGCCAAGAATGGACAGGTCAATACACCGGGGAGCTGTTTTTT. This sequence encodes CASSQEWTGQYTGELFF.